The clone carrying this T cell receptor (beta chain) was recorded a few times. PCR was performed a second time for about 7 to 12 cycles using a sample-barcoded 5' primer and a J-beta primer mix. TCRdb re-analysed the 5' RACE reads in MiXCR, keeping a single row per CDR3 protein. The sample lists roughly 800,000 distinct CDR3 sequences; roughly 34% were seen once. Trimming stripped 4 bases from V and 3 bases from J, with 9 bases between. Germline V gene sequence: CDR1 LGHDT, CDR2 YNNKEL (reference sequence). The CDR3 runs to 13 residues. These data belong to a study of blood T cells in healthy people across ages.

Sequences were obtained from blood. This TCR derives from a man between 18 and 35 years old in good health. The chain is built from TRBV3-1 and TRBJ1-2, with unresolved D. In nucleotides, the CDR3 is TGTGCCAGCAGCCCCCGCGGGCACTATGGCTACACCTTC. Its translation: CASSPRGHYGYTF.